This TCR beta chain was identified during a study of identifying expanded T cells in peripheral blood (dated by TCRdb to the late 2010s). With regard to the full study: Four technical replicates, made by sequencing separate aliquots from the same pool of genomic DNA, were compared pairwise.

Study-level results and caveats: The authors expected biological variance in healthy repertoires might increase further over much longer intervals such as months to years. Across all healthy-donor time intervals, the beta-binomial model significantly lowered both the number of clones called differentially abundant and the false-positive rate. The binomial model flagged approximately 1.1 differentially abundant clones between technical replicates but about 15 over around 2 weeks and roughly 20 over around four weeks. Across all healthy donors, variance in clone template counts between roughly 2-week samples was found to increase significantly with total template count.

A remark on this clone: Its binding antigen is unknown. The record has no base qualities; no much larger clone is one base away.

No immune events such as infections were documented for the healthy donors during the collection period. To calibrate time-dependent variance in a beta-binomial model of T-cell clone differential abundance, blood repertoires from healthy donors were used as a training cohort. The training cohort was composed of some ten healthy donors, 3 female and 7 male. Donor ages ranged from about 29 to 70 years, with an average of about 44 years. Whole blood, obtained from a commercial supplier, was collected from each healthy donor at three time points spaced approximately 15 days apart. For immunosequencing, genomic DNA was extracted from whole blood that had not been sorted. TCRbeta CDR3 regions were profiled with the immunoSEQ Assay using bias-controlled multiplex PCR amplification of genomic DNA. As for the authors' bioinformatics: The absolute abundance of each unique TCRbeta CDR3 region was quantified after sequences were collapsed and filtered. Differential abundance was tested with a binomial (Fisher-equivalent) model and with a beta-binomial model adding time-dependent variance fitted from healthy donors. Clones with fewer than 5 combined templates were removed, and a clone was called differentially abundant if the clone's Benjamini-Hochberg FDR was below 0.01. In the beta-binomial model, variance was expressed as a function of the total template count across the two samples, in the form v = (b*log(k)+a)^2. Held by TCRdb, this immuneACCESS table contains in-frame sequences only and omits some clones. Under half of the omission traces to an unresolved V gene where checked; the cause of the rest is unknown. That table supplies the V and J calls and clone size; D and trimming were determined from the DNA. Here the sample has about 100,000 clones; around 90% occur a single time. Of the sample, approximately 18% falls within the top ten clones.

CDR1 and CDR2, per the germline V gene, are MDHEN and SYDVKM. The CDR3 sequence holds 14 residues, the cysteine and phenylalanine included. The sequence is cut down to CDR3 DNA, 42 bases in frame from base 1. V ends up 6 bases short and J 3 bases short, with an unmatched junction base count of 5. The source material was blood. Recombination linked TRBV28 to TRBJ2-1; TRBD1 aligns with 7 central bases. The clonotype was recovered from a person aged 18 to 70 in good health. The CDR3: CASSPDRVYNEQFF. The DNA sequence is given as TGTGCCAGCAGCCCCGACAGGGTCTACAATGAGCAGTTCTTC.